Listed below are T cell receptor beta chains from one sample, sequenced in a study of CD8+ T cells in alopecia areata. The data were produced by immunoSEQ multiplex PCR, yet TCRdb's version contains in-frame clones alone and is incomplete. The sample has roughly 140,000 clones, 45% to 60% seen once. The sample consisted of CD8+ T cells sorted from blood, taken at week 0. The receptors stem from a human donor with alopecia areata. The CDR3 runs from the conserved cysteine through the conserved F or W. The D gene is left open where the match is weak. Size is stated for part of the rows, as once, few or many counts, or as a class when the clone is expanded.

cdr3_length: 11
v_call: TRBV19
clone_size: NA
j_call: TRBJ2-7
d_call: NA
cdr3_aa: CATELQGSQYF
cdr3_nt: TGTGCCACCGAGTTACAGGGATCGCAGTACTTC

cdr3_length: 12
v_call: TRBV29-1
clone_size: once
j_call: TRBJ1-1
d_call: NA
cdr3_aa: CSVESQGAEAFF
cdr3_nt: TGCAGCGTTGAATCCCAGGGAGCTGAAGCTTTCTTT

cdr3_length: 15
v_call: TRBV5-5
clone_size: few
j_call: TRBJ1-1
d_call: NA
cdr3_aa: CASSYALRDGDEAFF
cdr3_nt: TGTGCCAGCAGCTACGCTCTCCGGGACGGCGACGAAGCTTTCTTT

cdr3_length: 16
v_call: TRBV7-8
clone_size: NA
j_call: TRBJ2-3
d_call: NA
cdr3_aa: CASSSLRPIRTDTQYF
cdr3_nt: TGTGCCAGCAGCTCCCTCCGGCCTATACGCACAGATACGCAGTATTTT

cdr3_length: 14
v_call: TRBV5-4
clone_size: NA
j_call: TRBJ2-4
d_call: TRBD1
cdr3_aa: CASSPSTGALVQYF
cdr3_nt: TGTGCCAGCAGCCCGTCGACAGGGGCACTCGTTCAGTACTTC

cdr3_length: 14
v_call: TRBV19
clone_size: NA
j_call: TRBJ1-1
d_call: NA
cdr3_aa: CASSPSLDGVYAFF
cdr3_nt: TGTGCCAGTAGTCCCTCCTTGGACGGGGTCTACGCTTTCTTT

cdr3_length: 13
v_call: TRBV9
clone_size: once
j_call: TRBJ2-1
d_call: NA
cdr3_aa: CASSVSDTNEQFF
cdr3_nt: TGTGCCAGCAGCGTATCGGATACCAATGAGCAGTTCTTC

cdr3_length: 13
v_call: TRBV6-5
clone_size: NA
j_call: TRBJ1-5
d_call: TRBD1
cdr3_aa: CASTRGLNQPQHF
cdr3_nt: TGTGCCAGCACCAGGGGGCTTAATCAGCCCCAGCATTTT

cdr3_length: 15
v_call: TRBV15
clone_size: few
j_call: TRBJ2-3
d_call: NA
cdr3_aa: CATSRDRAGRDTQYF
cdr3_nt: TGTGCCACCAGCAGAGATCGAGCAGGGAGGGATACGCAGTATTTT

cdr3_length: 17
v_call: TRBV5-6
clone_size: few
j_call: TRBJ2-2
d_call: TRBD1
cdr3_aa: CASSLLNRQGRTGELFF
cdr3_nt: TGTGCCAGCAGCTTGCTAAATCGACAGGGGAGGACCGGGGAGCTGTTTTTT

cdr3_length: 12
v_call: TRBV27
clone_size: once
j_call: TRBJ2-3
d_call: NA
cdr3_aa: CASSQGTDTQYF
cdr3_nt: TGTGCCAGCAGTCAGGGAACAGATACGCAGTATTTT

cdr3_length: 12
v_call: TRBV13
clone_size: NA
j_call: TRBJ1-1
d_call: NA
cdr3_aa: CASSLGNTEAFF
cdr3_nt: TGTGCCAGCAGCTTAGGAAACACTGAAGCTTTCTTT

cdr3_length: 16
v_call: TRBV5-1
clone_size: NA
j_call: TRBJ2-2
d_call: NA
cdr3_aa: CASSTWRVSNTGELFF
cdr3_nt: TGCGCCAGCAGCACCTGGCGGGTCTCTAACACCGGGGAGCTGTTTTTT

cdr3_length: 14
v_call: TRBV15
clone_size: NA
j_call: TRBJ2-2
d_call: NA
cdr3_aa: CATSREGSTGELFF
cdr3_nt: TGTGCCACCAGCAGAGAGGGGAGCACCGGGGAGCTGTTTTTT

cdr3_length: 13
v_call: TRBV5-6
clone_size: NA
j_call: TRBJ1-2
d_call: NA
cdr3_aa: CASRAGTNYGYTF
cdr3_nt: TGTGCCAGCAGGGCCGGGACAAACTATGGCTACACCTTC

cdr3_length: 14
v_call: TRBV27
clone_size: NA
j_call: TRBJ1-1
d_call: TRBD1
cdr3_aa: CASSPRQGGTEAFF
cdr3_nt: TGTGCCAGCAGTCCCCGACAGGGGGGGACTGAAGCTTTCTTT

cdr3_length: 15
v_call: TRBV5-1
clone_size: few
j_call: TRBJ1-1
d_call: NA
cdr3_aa: CASSLATDGRSEAFF
cdr3_nt: TGCGCCAGCAGCCTAGCCACGGACGGTCGCTCTGAAGCTTTCTTT

cdr3_length: 16
v_call: TRBV15
clone_size: NA
j_call: TRBJ1-1
d_call: NA
cdr3_aa: CATSRDQGHVNTEAFF
cdr3_nt: TGTGCCACCAGCAGAGATCAGGGACATGTGAACACTGAAGCTTTCTTT

cdr3_length: 15
v_call: TRBV7-9
clone_size: NA
j_call: TRBJ1-4
d_call: TRBD1
cdr3_aa: CASSSPGGAGEKLFF
cdr3_nt: TGTGCCAGCAGCTCTCCAGGGGGCGCAGGTGAAAAACTGTTTTTT

cdr3_length: 13
v_call: TRBV7-8
clone_size: many
j_call: TRBJ1-1
d_call: NA
cdr3_aa: CASSPLERTEAFF
cdr3_nt: TGTGCCAGCAGCCCCCTGGAAAGAACTGAAGCTTTCTTT

cdr3_length: 14
v_call: TRBV7-2
clone_size: NA
j_call: TRBJ1-2
d_call: NA
cdr3_aa: CASSLDPSGYGYTF
cdr3_nt: TGTGCCAGCAGCTTAGACCCGAGCGGCTATGGCTACACCTTC

cdr3_length: 13
v_call: TRBV9
clone_size: few
j_call: TRBJ1-2
d_call: NA
cdr3_aa: CASSTRTVDGYTF
cdr3_nt: TGTGCCAGCAGCACGAGGACGGTAGATGGCTACACCTTC

cdr3_length: 13
v_call: TRBV27
clone_size: NA
j_call: TRBJ1-1
d_call: NA
cdr3_aa: CASSFGGATEAFF
cdr3_nt: TGTGCCAGCAGTTTCGGGGGGGCCACTGAAGCTTTCTTT

cdr3_length: 14
v_call: TRBV5-1
clone_size: once
j_call: TRBJ1-1
d_call: TRBD1
cdr3_aa: CASSLGQGSTEAFF
cdr3_nt: TGCGCCAGCAGCTTGGGACAGGGCTCCACTGAAGCTTTCTTT

cdr3_length: 14
v_call: TRBV30
clone_size: NA
j_call: TRBJ2-7
d_call: TRBD2
cdr3_aa: CAWTRTSGAYEQYF
cdr3_nt: TGTGCCTGGACCCGGACTAGCGGGGCCTACGAGCAGTACTTC

cdr3_length: 13
v_call: TRBV30
clone_size: NA
j_call: TRBJ2-2
d_call: NA
cdr3_aa: CAWSGGFTGELFF
cdr3_nt: TGTGCCTGGAGTGGAGGGTTCACCGGGGAGCTGTTTTTT

cdr3_length: 14
v_call: TRBV29-1
clone_size: NA
j_call: TRBJ2-3
d_call: NA
cdr3_aa: CSVHTPLFTDTQYF
cdr3_nt: TGCAGCGTCCACACGCCGTTGTTCACAGATACGCAGTATTTT

cdr3_length: 14
v_call: TRBV30
clone_size: NA
j_call: TRBJ2-7
d_call: NA
cdr3_aa: CALETVGGRYEQYF
cdr3_nt: TGTGCCCTGGAAACGGTGGGGGGAAGATACGAGCAGTACTTC

cdr3_length: 11
v_call: TRBV30
clone_size: NA
j_call: TRBJ2-7
d_call: NA
cdr3_aa: CAWRQNFEQYF
cdr3_nt: TGTGCCTGGAGGCAAAATTTCGAGCAGTACTTC

cdr3_length: 14
v_call: TRBV30
clone_size: once
j_call: TRBJ2-1
d_call: TRBD1
cdr3_aa: CAWSQGQGIDEQFF
cdr3_nt: TGTGCCTGGAGTCAGGGACAGGGAATCGATGAGCAGTTCTTC

cdr3_length: 12
v_call: TRBV29-1
clone_size: NA
j_call: TRBJ2-7
d_call: NA
cdr3_aa: CSVEGEAYEQYF
cdr3_nt: TGCAGCGTTGAGGGGGAGGCCTACGAGCAGTACTTC

cdr3_length: 13
v_call: TRBV19
clone_size: few
j_call: TRBJ2-2
d_call: NA
cdr3_aa: CASSIQGPRELFF
cdr3_nt: TGTGCCAGTAGTATTCAGGGTCCGCGGGAGCTGTTTTTT

cdr3_length: 15
v_call: TRBV7-2
clone_size: NA
j_call: TRBJ2-7
d_call: TRBD1
cdr3_aa: CASSLARTGSHEQYF
cdr3_nt: TGTGCCAGCAGCTTAGCTAGGACAGGAAGCCACGAGCAGTACTTC

cdr3_length: 15
v_call: TRBV4-3
clone_size: once
j_call: TRBJ1-3
d_call: NA
cdr3_aa: CASSQDSFSGNTIYF
cdr3_nt: TGCGCCAGCAGCCAAGATTCCTTCTCTGGAAACACCATATATTTT

cdr3_length: 14
v_call: TRBV10-2
clone_size: NA
j_call: TRBJ2-1
d_call: NA
cdr3_aa: CASERGGGVNEQFF
cdr3_nt: TGCGCCAGCGAAAGGGGGGGCGGGGTCAATGAGCAGTTCTTC

cdr3_length: 16
v_call: TRBV2
clone_size: few
j_call: TRBJ2-4
d_call: NA
cdr3_aa: CASRGTVGQAKNIQYF
cdr3_nt: TGTGCCAGCAGGGGGACCGTGGGGCAAGCCAAAAACATTCAGTACTTC